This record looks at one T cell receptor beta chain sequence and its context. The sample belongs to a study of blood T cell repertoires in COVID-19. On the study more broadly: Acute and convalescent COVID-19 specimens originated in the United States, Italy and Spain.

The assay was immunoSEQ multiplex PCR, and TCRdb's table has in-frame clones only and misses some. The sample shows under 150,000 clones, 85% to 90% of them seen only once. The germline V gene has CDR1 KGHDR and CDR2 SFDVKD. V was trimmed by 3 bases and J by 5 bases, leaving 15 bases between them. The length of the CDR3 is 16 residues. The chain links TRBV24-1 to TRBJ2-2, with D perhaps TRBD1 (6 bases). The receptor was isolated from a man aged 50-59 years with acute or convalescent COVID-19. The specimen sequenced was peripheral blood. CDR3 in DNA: TGTGCCACCAGTGATCCCTATAACAGGGCTACCGGGGAGCTGTTTTTT. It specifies CATSDPYNRATGELFF.